This T cell receptor (beta chain) was captured in a study of beta chain features in type 1 diabetes. Findings and caveats of the study: Within each of all four CD4+ subsets, Type 1 diabetes patients had TCRB CDR3s that were moderately but significantly shorter. PCR could preferentially amplify shorter templates, alike in patients and controls. Within the patient group, naive, central memory and Treg TCRB repertoires appeared more similar to each other than within healthy donors.

CDR3 length: 14 residues. The ends were cut back, 7 bases at V and 2 bases at J, with 13 bases in the middle. The V gene's germline CDR1 is SGHTA and CDR2 FQGNSA. There are a few counts of this clone. The antigen is not known. Every isolated RNA sample was fully reverse transcribed, so sequencing captured expressed TCRB transcripts. Measured with immunoSEQ multiplex PCR; TCRdb has only the in-frame clones, and not every one. The data hold 100,000 to 150,000 clones, with 15% to 20% observed a single time. The receptor was derived from a man aged 18 to 35 with type 1 diabetes. The chain links TRBV7-2 to TRBJ2-3, with D tentatively TRBD1 (6 bases). Sequences were obtained from central memory CD4+ T cells from blood. DNA of the CDR3: TGTGCCAGCACCCAAAGGGGGTTCACAGATACGCAGTATTTT. Amino acid sequence: CASTQRGFTDTQYF.